The clone carrying this T cell receptor beta chain came up many times. Its antigen is still unknown. MiXCR, run by TCRdb on the 5' RACE reads, gives a single entry per CDR3 protein. The repertoire includes some 63,000 distinct CDR3 sequences, approximately 5.7% of them detected once, and approximately 5% sits in the top ten. The CDR3 spans 14 residues. CDR1 MDHEN and CDR2 SYDVKM come from the germline V gene. After removal of 7 bases from V and 6 bases from J, the junction contained 7 bases not matched to a gene. This sample was taken from a study of CD8 T cells in ankylosing spondylitis. Study-wide results and caveats: Clones linked to disease were reported to show significant enrichment in matched ankylosing spondylitis synovial fluid. Made up of about eight highly homologous variants, a TCR beta motif appeared characteristic of ankylosing spondylitis blood.

V is TRBV28 and J is TRBJ2-2; TRBD2 agrees at 8 bases. This clonotype was obtained from a male donor with ankylosing spondylitis. Specimen: synovial fluid, either unsorted or a sorted T cell fraction (not recorded which). CDR3 protein: CASILSGSPGELFF. CDR3 DNA: TGTGCCAGCATCCTGAGCGGGAGTCCCGGGGAGCTGTTTTTT.